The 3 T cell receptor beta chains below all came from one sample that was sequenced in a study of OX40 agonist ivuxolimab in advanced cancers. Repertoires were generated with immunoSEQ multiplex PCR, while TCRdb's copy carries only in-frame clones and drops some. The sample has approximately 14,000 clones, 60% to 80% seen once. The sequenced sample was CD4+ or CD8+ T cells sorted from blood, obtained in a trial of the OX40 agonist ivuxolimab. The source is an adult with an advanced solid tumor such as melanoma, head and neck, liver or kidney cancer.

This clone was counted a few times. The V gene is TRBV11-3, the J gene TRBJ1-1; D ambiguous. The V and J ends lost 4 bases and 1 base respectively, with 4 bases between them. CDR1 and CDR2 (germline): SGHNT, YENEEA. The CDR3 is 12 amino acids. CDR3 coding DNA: TGTGCCAGCAGCTGGGGGAACACTGAAGCTTTCTTT. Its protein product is CASSWGNTEAFF.

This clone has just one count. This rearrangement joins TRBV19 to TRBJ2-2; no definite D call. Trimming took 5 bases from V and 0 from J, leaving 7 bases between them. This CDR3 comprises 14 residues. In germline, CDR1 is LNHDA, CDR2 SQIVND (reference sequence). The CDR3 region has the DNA TGTGCCAGTAGTGGGGTTGCGAACACCGGGGAGCTGTTTTTT. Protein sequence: CASSGVANTGELFF.

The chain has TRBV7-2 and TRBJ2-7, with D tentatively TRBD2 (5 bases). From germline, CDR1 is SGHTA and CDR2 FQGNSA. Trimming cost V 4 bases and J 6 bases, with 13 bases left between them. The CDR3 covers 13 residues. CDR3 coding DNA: TGTGCCAGCAGCTCTTTGGGAGTAATCGAGCAGTACTTC. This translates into CASSSLGVIEQYF. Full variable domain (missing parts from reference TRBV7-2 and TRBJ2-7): GAGVSQSPSNKVTEKGKDVELRCDPISGHTALYWYRQSLGQGLEFLIYFQGNSAPDKSGLPSDRFSAERTGGSVSTLTIQRTQQEDSAVYLCASSSLGVIEQYFGPGTRLTVT.